What follows describes a single T cell receptor (beta chain). Amplification used 60 Vbeta primers and 13 Jbeta primers. TCRdb's table, derived via immunoSEQ multiplex PCR, lists solely in-frame clones and lacks some. The sample records about 120,000 clones, over 70% being singletons. The ends lost 5 bases at V and 5 bases at J; junction bases unmatched: 8. Germline V gene sequence: CDR1 MNHNS, CDR2 SASEGT. The CDR3 loop spans 14 amino acids. The sample belongs to a study of cytomegalovirus exposure and HLA in healthy donors. Material for sequencing was PBMCs. The J gene is TRBJ2-7, the V gene TRBV6-1; 8 bases are a match to TRBD1. The sequence was collected from a female donor in good health and CMV-seronegative. For the CDR3, the DNA is TGTGCCAGCAGTACCCGGACAGGGTCTGACGAGCAGTACTTC. Its protein product is CASSTRTGSDEQYF.